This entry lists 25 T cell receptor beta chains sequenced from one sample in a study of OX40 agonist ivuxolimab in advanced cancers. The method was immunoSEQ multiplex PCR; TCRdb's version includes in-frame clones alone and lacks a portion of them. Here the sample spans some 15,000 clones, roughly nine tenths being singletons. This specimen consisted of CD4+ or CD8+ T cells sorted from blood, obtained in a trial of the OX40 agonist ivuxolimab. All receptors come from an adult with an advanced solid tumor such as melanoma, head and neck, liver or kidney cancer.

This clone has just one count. Here the CDR3 reads CASSLRALSTDTQYF. The DNA for the CDR3 is TGTGCCAGCAGCTTACGGGCGCTCAGCACAGATACGCAGTATTTT. The chain is built from TRBV9 and TRBJ2-3, with no clear D. With 4 bases removed from V and 0 bases from J, the gap between germline ends came to 12 bases. CDR3 length: 15 residues. Germline V gene lookup returns CDR1 SGDLS and CDR2 YYNGEE.

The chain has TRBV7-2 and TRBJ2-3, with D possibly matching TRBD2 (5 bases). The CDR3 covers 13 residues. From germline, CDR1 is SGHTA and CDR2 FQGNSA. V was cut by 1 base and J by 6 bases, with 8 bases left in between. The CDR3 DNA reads TGTGCCAGCAGCTTAGTCTTAGCGGATACGCAGTATTTT. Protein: CASSLVLADTQYF.

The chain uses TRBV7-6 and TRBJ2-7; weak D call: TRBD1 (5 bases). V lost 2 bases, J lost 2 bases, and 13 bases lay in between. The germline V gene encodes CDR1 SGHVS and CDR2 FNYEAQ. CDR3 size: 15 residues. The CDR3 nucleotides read TGTGCCAGCAGCTTACACGAGGACACCACCTACGAGCAGTACTTC. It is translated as CASSLHEDTTYEQYF.

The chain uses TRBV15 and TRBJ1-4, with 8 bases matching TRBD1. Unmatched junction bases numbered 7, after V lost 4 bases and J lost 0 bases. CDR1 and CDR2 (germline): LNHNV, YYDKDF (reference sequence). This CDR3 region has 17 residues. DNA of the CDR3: TGTGCCACCAGCAAAGACAGGGGATTCTCAACTAATGAAAAACTGTTTTTT. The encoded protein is CATSKDRGFSTNEKLFF.

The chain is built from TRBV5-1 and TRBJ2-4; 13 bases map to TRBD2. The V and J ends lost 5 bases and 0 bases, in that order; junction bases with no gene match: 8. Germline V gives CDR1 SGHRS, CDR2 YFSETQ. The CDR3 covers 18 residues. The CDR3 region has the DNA TGCGCCAGCAGGGGAGGACTAGCGGGAGCTCAAGCCAAAAACATTCAGTACTTC. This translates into CASRGGLAGAQAKNIQYF.

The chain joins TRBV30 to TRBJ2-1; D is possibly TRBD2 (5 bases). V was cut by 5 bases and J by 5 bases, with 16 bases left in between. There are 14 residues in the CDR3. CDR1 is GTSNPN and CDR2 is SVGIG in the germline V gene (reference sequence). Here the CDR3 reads CAWGLGVANNEQFF. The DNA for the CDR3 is TGTGCCTGGGGGTTGGGAGTAGCCAACAATGAGCAGTTCTTC.

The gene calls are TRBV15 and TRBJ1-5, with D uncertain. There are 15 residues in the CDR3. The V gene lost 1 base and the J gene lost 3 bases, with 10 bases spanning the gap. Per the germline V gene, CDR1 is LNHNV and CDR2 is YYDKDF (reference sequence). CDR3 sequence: CATSRGSQVNQPQHF. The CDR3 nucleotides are TGTGCCACCAGCAGAGGTAGCCAAGTCAATCAGCCCCAGCATTTT.

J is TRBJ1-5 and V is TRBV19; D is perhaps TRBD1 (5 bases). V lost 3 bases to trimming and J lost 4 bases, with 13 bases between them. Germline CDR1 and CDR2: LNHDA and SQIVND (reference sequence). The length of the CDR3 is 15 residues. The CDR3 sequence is CASSIQEGMNQPQHF. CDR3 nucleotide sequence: TGTGCCAGTAGTATTCAGGAGGGGATGAATCAGCCCCAGCATTTT.

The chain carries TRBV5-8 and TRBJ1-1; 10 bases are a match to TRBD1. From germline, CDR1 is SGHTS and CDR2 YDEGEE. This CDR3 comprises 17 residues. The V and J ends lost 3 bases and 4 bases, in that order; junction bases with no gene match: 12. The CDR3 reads CASSWPGQGVSSTEAFF. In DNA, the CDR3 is TGTGCCAGCAGCTGGCCCGGACAGGGGGTTAGTAGCACTGAAGCTTTCTTT. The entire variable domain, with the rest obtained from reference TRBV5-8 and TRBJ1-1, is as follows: EAGVTQSPTHLIKTRGQQATLRCSPISGHTSVYWYQQALGLGLQFLLWYDEGEERNRGNFPPRFSGRQFPNYSSELNVNALELEDSALYLCASSWPGQGVSSTEAFFGQGTRLTVV.

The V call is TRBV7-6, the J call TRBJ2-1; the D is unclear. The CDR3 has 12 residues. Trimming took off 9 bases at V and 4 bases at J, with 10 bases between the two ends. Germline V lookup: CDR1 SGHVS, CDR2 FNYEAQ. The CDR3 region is CASKADYNEQFF. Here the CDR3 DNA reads TGTGCCAGTAAGGCGGATTACAATGAGCAGTTCTTC.

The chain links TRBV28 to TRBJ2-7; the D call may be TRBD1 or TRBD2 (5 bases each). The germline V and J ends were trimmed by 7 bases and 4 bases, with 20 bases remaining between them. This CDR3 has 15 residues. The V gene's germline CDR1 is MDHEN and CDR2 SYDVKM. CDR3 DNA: TGTGCCAGCACCTTAGGAGAGGGTGGGGGATACGAGCAGTACTTC. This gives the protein CASTLGEGGGYEQYF.

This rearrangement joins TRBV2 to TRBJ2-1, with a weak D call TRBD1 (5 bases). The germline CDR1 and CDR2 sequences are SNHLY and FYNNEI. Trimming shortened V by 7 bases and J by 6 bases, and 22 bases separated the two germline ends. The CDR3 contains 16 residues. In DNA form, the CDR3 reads TGTGCCAGCACCTCAGAGGTTAGGGGAATGGGCAATGAGCAGTTCTTC. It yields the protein CASTSEVRGMGNEQFF.

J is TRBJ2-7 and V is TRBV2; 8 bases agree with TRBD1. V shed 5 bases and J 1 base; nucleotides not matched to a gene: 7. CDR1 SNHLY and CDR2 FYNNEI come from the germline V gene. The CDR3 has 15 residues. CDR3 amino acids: CASSLPGTGSYEQYF. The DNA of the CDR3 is TGTGCCAGCAGTCTCCCCGGGACAGGATCCTACGAGCAGTACTTC.

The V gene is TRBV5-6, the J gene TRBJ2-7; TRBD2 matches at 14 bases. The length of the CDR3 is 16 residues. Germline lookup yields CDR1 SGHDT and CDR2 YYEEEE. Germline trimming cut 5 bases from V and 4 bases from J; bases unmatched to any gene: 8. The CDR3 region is CASRKGLAGDPYEQYF. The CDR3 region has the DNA TGTGCCAGCAGGAAGGGACTAGCGGGAGATCCGTACGAGCAGTACTTC.

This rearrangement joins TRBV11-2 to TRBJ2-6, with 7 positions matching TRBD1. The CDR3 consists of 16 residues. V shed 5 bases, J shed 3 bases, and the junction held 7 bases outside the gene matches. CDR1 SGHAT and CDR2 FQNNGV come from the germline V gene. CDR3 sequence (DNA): TGTGCCAGCAGCCCACGACAGGGTTTTGGGGCCAACGTCCTGACTTTC. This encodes CASSPRQGFGANVLTF. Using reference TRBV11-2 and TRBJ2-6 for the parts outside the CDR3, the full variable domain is EAGVAQSPRYKIIEKRQSVAFWCNPISGHATLYWYQQILGQGPKLLIQFQNNGVVDDSQLPKDRFSAERLKGVDSTLKIQPAKLEDSAVYLCASSPRQGFGANVLTFGAGSRLTVL.

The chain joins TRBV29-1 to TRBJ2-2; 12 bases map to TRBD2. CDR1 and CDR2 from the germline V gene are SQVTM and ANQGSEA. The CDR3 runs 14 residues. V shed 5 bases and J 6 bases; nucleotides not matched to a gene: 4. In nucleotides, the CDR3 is TGCAGCGTTTACGGGACTAGCGGGCCCGGGGAGCTGTTTTTT. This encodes CSVYGTSGPGELFF.

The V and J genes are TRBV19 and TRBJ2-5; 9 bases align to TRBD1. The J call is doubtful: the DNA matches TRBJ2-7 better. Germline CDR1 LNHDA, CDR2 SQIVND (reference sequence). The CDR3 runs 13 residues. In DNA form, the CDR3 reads TGTGCCAGTAGTATCTGGACAGGGGACGAGCAGTACTTC. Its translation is CASSIWTGDEQYF.

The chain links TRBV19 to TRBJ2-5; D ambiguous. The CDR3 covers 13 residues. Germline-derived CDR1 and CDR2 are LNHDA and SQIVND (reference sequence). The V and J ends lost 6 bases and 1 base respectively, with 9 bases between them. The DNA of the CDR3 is TGTGCCAGTAGACCGGACGGCCAAGAGACCCAGTACTTC. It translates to CASRPDGQETQYF.

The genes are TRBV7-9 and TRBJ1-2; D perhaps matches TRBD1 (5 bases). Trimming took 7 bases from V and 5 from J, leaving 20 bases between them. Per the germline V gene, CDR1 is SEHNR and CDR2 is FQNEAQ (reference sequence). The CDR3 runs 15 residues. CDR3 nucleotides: TGTGCCAGCACCCTGGGACTGAACCCAACTTATGGCTACACCTTC. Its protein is CASTLGLNPTYGYTF.

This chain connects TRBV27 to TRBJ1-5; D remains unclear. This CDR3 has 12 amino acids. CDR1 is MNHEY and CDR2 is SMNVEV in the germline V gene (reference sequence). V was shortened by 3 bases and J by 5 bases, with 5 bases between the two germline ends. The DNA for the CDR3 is TGTGCCAGCAGTTTTTTGGATCAGCCCCAGCATTTT. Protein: CASSFLDQPQHF.

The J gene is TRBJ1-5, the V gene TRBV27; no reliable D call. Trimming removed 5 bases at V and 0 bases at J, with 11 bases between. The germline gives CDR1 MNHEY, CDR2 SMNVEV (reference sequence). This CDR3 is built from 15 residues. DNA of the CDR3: TGTGCCAGCAGTCCAAACGGGGATAGCAATCAGCCCCAGCATTTT. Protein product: CASSPNGDSNQPQHF.

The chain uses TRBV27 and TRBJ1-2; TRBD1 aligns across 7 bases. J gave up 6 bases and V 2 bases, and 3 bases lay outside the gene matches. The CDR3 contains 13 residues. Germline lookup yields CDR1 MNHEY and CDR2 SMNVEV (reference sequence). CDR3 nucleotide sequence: TGTGCCAGCAGTTTACTACAGGGGCATGGCTACACCTTC. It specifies CASSLLQGHGYTF.

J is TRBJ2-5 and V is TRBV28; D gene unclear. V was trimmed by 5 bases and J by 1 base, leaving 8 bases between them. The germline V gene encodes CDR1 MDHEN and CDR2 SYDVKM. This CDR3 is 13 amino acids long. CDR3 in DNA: TGTGCCAGCAGTCCTACTTTCCAAGAGACCCAGTACTTC. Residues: CASSPTFQETQYF.

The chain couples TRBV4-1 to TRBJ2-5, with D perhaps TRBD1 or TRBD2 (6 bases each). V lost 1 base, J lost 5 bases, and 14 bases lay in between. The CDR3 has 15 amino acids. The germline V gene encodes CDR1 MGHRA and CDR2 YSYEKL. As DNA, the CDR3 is TGCGCCAGCAGCCAAGTAGCCGGGGGCGCCGAGACCCAGTACTTC. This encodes CASSQVAGGAETQYF.

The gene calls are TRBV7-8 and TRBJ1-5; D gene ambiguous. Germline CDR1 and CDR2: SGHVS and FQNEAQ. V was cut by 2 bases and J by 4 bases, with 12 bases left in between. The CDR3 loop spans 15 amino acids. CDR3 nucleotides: TGTGCCAGCAGCTTAATCGGGCAGCCTAATCAGCCCCAGCATTTT. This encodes CASSLIGQPNQPQHF.